This entry lists 4 T cell receptor beta chains sequenced from one sample in a study of high-grade serous ovarian cancer treatment subgroups. Assay: immunoSEQ multiplex PCR; the TCRdb copy retains only in-frame clones and omits some. Of under 4,000 clones in the sample, approximately 80% were seen once. Tumor tissue was taken before any definitive surgery or chemotherapy was given. Sequenced material: tumor tissue. These receptors originate from a human donor with high-grade serous ovarian cancer.

The chain links TRBV18 to TRBJ2-1; D tentatively reads TRBD1 or TRBD2 (5 bases each). The V gene's germline CDR1 is KGHSH and CDR2 LQKENI. Trimming pared 6 bases from V and 7 bases from J, leaving 10 bases between. The CDR3 is made up of 12 amino acids. The CDR3 protein is CASSGEINEQFF. The CDR3 bases are TGTGCCAGCTCGGGGGAAATTAATGAGCAGTTCTTC. Full variable domain (outside the CDR3, taken from reference TRBV18 and TRBJ2-1): NAGVMQNPRHLVRRRGQEARLRCSPMKGHSHVYWYRQLPEEGLKFMVYLQKENIIDESGMPKERFSAEFPKEGPSILRIQQVVRGDSAAYFCASSGEINEQFFGPGTRLTVL.

The CDR3 reads CASSSTSGRAGEQFF. The CDR3 DNA follows: TGTGCCAGCAGCTCGACTAGCGGGAGGGCCGGTGAGCAGTTCTTC. This chain connects TRBV13 to TRBJ2-1; 14 positions match TRBD2. V dropped 4 bases and J dropped 9; count of bases not matched to a gene: 5. This CDR3 is 15 amino acids long. Germline lookup yields CDR1 PRHDT and CDR2 FYEKMQ (reference sequence). The full variable domain, rest sourced from reference TRBV13 and TRBJ2-1, is AAGVIQSPRHLIKEKRETATLKCYPIPRHDTVYWYQQGPGQDPQFLISFYEKMQSDKGSIPDRFSAQQFSDYHSELNMSSLELGDSALYFCASSSTSGRAGEQFFGPGTRLTVL.

The chain recombines TRBV27 with TRBJ2-7; 10 bases agree with TRBD1. Germline V gene lookup returns CDR1 MNHEY and CDR2 SMNVEV (reference sequence). The CDR3 contains 12 residues. V lost 2 bases to trimming and J lost 12 bases; unmatched junction nucleotides: 4. The CDR3 spells CASSLGQGGMYF. The CDR3 DNA reads TGTGCCAGCAGTTTAGGACAGGGGGGAATGTACTTC.

The chain has TRBV20-1 and TRBJ2-7; D call uncertain. The CDR3 loop spans 10 amino acids. In germline, CDR1 is DFQATT, CDR2 SNEGSKA (reference sequence). V shed 3 bases and J shed 7 bases, with 7 bases lying between them. CDR3 sequence: CSARAPEQYF. The CDR3 DNA sequence: TGCAGTGCTAGGGCCCCGGAGCAGTACTTC.